The clone carrying this T cell receptor beta chain came up many times. Its antigen is currently unknown. These patients, aged 18 to 65, had recently diagnosed hyperthyroidism lasting under 2 months. Each diagnosis was grounded in clinical symptoms, serum thyroxine and TRAb, thyroid ultrasound, and orbital computed tomography. The TCR beta CDR3 regions underwent amplification using RNA transcripts as the source. A set of HTBI primers served as the primers for a first-round RT-PCR of the TCR CDR3. TCRdb called the multiplex PCR reads again in MiXCR, with one record for every CDR3 protein. The sample carries about 540,000 distinct CDR3 sequences, around 46% recorded once. This sample is part of a study of T cells in Graves' hyperthyroidism and ophthalmopathy. General study points: Appearing also in blood were most of the thyroid clonotypes expanded above 0.001.

The germline V and J ends were trimmed by 3 bases and 4 bases, with 13 bases remaining between them. This CDR3 is built from 16 residues. The V gene's germline CDR1 is WSHSY and CDR2 SAAADI. Sequenced: peripheral blood or thyroid tissue (not recorded which). The chain recombines TRBV10-2 with TRBJ1-6; no clear D gene. This receptor was obtained from a woman younger than 30 with Graves' hyperthyroidism. The CDR3 region is CASSDVGTAYNSPLHF. In DNA, the CDR3 is TGCGCCAGCAGTGATGTAGGAACAGCATATAATTCACCCCTCCACTTT.